The clone carrying this T cell receptor beta chain has at least ten counts. This sample was included in a study of blood T cell repertoires in COVID-19. About the research overall: Acute-phase and convalescent COVID-19 samples originated in the United States, Italy and Spain. T cells, B-cell-depleted T cells, or PBMCs supplied cDNA or gDNA.

Original analysis: Reference gene primer amplification yielded estimated nucleated cell counts. Using immunoSEQ multiplex PCR, the repertoire was profiled, and TCRdb retains in-frame clones only, with some absent. From that table come the V and J calls and clone size; the DNA was used to work out D and trimming. Among about 340,000 clones listed, 88% were seen once. Per the germline V gene, CDR1 is SGHDT and CDR2 is YYEEEE. The V and J ends lost 7 bases and 1 base respectively, with 17 bases between them. The CDR3 sequence is 15 residues long. One Seattle source followed patients from active infection through their disease course.

This TCR was recovered from a woman between 65 and 79 years old with COVID-19, enrolled during active disease. The chain has TRBV5-6 and TRBJ1-1; TRBD1 might be the D (6 bases). Specimen: peripheral blood. The CDR3 DNA follows: TGTGCCAGCGGATTCACCGGGACACCGAACACTGAAGCTTTCTTT. Amino acids: CASGFTGTPNTEAFF.